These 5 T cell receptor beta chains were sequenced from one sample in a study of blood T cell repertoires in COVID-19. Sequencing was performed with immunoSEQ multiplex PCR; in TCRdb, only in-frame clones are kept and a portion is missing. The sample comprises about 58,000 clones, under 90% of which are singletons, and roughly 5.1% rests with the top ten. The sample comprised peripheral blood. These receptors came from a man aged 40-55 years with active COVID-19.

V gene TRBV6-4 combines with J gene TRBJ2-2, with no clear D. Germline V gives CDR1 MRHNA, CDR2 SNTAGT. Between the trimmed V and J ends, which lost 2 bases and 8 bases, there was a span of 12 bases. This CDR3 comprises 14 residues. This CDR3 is CASSDVSSSGELFF. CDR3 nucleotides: TGTGCCAGCAGTGACGTTTCTAGTTCTGGGGAGCTGTTTTTT.

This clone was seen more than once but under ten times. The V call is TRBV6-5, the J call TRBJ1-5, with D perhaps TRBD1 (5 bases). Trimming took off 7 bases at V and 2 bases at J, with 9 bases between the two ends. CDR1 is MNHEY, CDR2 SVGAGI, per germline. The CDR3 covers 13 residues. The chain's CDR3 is CASTRAGNQPQHF. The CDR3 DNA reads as TGTGCCAGCACCAGGGCCGGCAATCAGCCCCAGCATTTT.

CDR3 nucleotides: TGTGCCTGGATGGGTAGCCGTTTGGAGACCCAGTACTTC. As protein: CAWMGSRLETQYF. The rearrangement joins TRBV30 to TRBJ2-5; D is undetermined. The CDR3 contains 13 residues. Germline values: CDR1 GTSNPN, CDR2 SVGIG (reference sequence). V lost 4 bases and J lost 5, with 14 bases in between.

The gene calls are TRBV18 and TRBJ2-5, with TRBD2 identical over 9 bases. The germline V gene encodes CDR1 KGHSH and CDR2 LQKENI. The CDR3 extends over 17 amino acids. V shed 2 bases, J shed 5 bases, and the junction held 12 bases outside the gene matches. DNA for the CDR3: TGTGCCAGCTCACCAGGTGTAGAAGCGGGAGGTATGGAGACCCAGTACTTC. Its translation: CASSPGVEAGGMETQYF. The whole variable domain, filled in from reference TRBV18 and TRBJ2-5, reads NAGVMQNPRHLVRRRGQEARLRCSPMKGHSHVYWYRQLPEEGLKFMVYLQKENIIDESGMPKERFSAEFPKEGPSILRIQQVVRGDSAAYFCASSPGVEAGGMETQYFGPGTRLLVL.

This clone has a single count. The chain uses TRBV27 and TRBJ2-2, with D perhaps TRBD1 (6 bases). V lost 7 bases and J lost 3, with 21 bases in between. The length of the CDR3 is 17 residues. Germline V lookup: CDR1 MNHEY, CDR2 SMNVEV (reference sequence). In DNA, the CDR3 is TGTGCCAGCACCCCGAGGGCAAACAGGGTGTACACCGGGGAGCTGTTTTTT. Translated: CASTPRANRVYTGELFF.